What follows are 18 T cell receptor beta chains derived from one specimen sequenced in a study of blood T cell repertoires in COVID-19 (TCRdb year 2020). Libraries came from the immunoSEQ multiplex PCR assay. The immuneACCESS repertoire file appears here via TCRdb, limited to in-frame rearrangements. These files lack a portion of the clones; in checked studies, under half of the deficit traces to unresolved V genes, and the cause of the others is not known. This sample comprises around 170,000 clones, more than 70% of them detected only once. The ten largest account for roughly 3.1% of the sample. The sample taken for sequencing was peripheral blood. Source of these receptors: a man aged 60-69 years with acute or convalescent COVID-19.

The V gene is TRBV5-1, the J gene TRBJ2-1; 10 bases match TRBD1. CDR3 length: 19 residues. CDR1 is SGHRS and CDR2 is YFSETQ in the germline V gene. The ends lost 1 base at V and 4 bases at J; junction bases unmatched: 14. The CDR3 DNA sequence: TGCGCCAGCAGCTTGCCGGGACAGGGGTCTCGTTTGGTGTACAATGAGCAGTTCTTC. Protein: CASSLPGQGSRLVYNEQFF.

V and J are TRBV5-6 and TRBJ1-5, with D possibly TRBD1 on 6 matching bases. The CDR3 loop spans 16 amino acids. V shed 2 bases and J shed 2 bases, with 14 bases lying between them. CDR1 and CDR2 (germline): SGHDT, YYEEEE. In nucleotides, the CDR3 is TGTGCCAGCAGCTTCCGGCAGGGGATGGGCAATCAGCCCCAGCATTTT. This gives the protein CASSFRQGMGNQPQHF.

The chain employs TRBV19 and TRBJ1-5; D is undetermined. The CDR3 spans 14 residues. The V end was cut by 6 bases, the J end by 0 bases, with 9 bases between. CDR1 is LNHDA, CDR2 SQIVND, per germline (reference sequence). The CDR3 spells CASSTLNSNQPQHF. The CDR3 nucleotides read TGTGCCAGTAGCACATTAAATAGCAATCAGCCCCAGCATTTT.

V usage is TRBV3-1 (or the pseudogene TRBV3-2) and J usage is TRBJ1-2; 7 bases align to TRBD1. J gave up 2 bases and V 1 base, and 4 bases lay outside the gene matches. This CDR3 is built from 15 residues. The germline V gene has CDR1 LGHDT and CDR2 YNNKEL (reference sequence). The CDR3: CASSQGQGRNYGYTF. The CDR3 DNA is TGTGCCAGCAGCCAAGGACAGGGAAGGAACTATGGCTACACCTTC.

J is TRBJ1-5 and V is TRBV7-8; unclear D gene. The CDR3 runs 14 residues. V was clipped by 3 bases and J by 0 bases, with 6 bases between them. The germline V gene has CDR1 SGHVS and CDR2 FQNEAQ. The CDR3 loop is CASSFSISNQPQHF. The CDR3 bases are TGTGCCAGCAGCTTTAGCATTAGCAATCAGCCCCAGCATTTT.

The genes are TRBV6-5 and TRBJ2-7; 10 nucleotides agree with TRBD2. V dropped 6 bases and J dropped 2; count of bases not matched to a gene: 7. This CDR3 comprises 15 residues. Germline assignment: CDR1 MNHEY and CDR2 SVGAGI. For the CDR3, the DNA is TGTGCCAGCAGACACACTAGCGGGGCCACCTACGAGCAGTACTTC. Its protein product is CASRHTSGATYEQYF.

The chain carries TRBV3-1 (or the pseudogene TRBV3-2) and TRBJ2-5; 10 bases match TRBD2. The CDR3 loop spans 14 amino acids. Germline CDR1 reads LGHDT; CDR2 reads YNNKEL (reference sequence). The ends lost 5 bases at V and 5 bases at J; junction bases unmatched: 5. CDR3 nucleotides: TGTGCCAGCAGCGAGACTAGCGGGTCTGAGACCCAGTACTTC. This sequence encodes CASSETSGSETQYF.

The chain carries TRBV18 and TRBJ1-6; 7 positions match TRBD1. The V segment lost 4 bases and the J segment 7 bases; nucleotides outside the gene matches: 7. The CDR3 covers 15 residues. Germline V lookup: CDR1 KGHSH, CDR2 LQKENI. The CDR3 is CASSLRQGANSPLHF. The CDR3 nucleotides are TGTGCCAGCTCACTAAGACAGGGCGCGAATTCACCCCTCCACTTT.

The chain carries TRBV9 and TRBJ1-2; TRBD1 agrees at 7 bases. Germline V CDR1 and CDR2: SGDLS, YYNGEE. Trimming took 0 bases from V and 4 from J; bases not matched to a gene: 9. CDR3 length equals 16 residues. CDR3 residues: CASSVAGTALSYGYTF. The CDR3 region has the DNA TGTGCCAGCAGCGTAGCTGGGACAGCGCTAAGCTATGGCTACACCTTC.

The J gene is TRBJ1-2, the V gene TRBV11-2, with 8 bases matching TRBD1. The CDR3 has 13 residues. The germline gives CDR1 SGHAT, CDR2 FQNNGV. V trimming: 5 bases; J trimming: 14 bases; junction bases outside the gene matches: 13. DNA of the CDR3: TGTGCCAGCAGCCCCGGGACAGGTGTTTCCCTTACCTTC. The encoded protein is CASSPGTGVSLTF.

The chain combines TRBV30 with TRBJ2-3, with 16 bases fitting TRBD2. The germline gives CDR1 GTSNPN, CDR2 SVGIG (reference sequence). The trim removed 2 bases at V and 1 base at J, leaving 12 bases unmatched. The CDR3 is 20 residues long. The CDR3 nucleotides read TGTGCCTGGAGTCCCCCTCTTCCGGGACTAGCGGGGGGGGGCACAGATACGCAGTATTTT. It encodes CAWSPPLPGLAGGGTDTQYF. The full variable domain, rest sourced from reference TRBV30 and TRBJ2-3, is SQTIHQWPATLVQPVGSPLSLECTVEGTSNPNLYWYRQAAGRGLQLLFYSVGIGQISSEVPQNLSASRPQDRQFILSSKKLLLSDSGFYLCAWSPPLPGLAGGGTDTQYFGPGTRLTVL.

V usage is TRBV29-1 and J usage is TRBJ2-1; TRBD1 matches at 7 bases. The CDR3 loop spans 13 amino acids. V gave up 0 bases and J gave up 12 bases; unmatched junction bases: 8. Germline V lookup: CDR1 SQVTM, CDR2 ANQGSEA. CDR3 protein: CSVEEGGRGGQFF. CDR3 nucleotide sequence: TGCAGCGTTGAAGAAGGGGGCAGGGGTGGGCAGTTCTTC.

The rearrangement uses TRBV6-5 and TRBJ1-2; 10 bases match TRBD1. J was trimmed by 4 bases and V by 6 bases; bases with no gene match: 5. CDR1 is MNHEY, CDR2 SVGAGI, per germline. CDR3 length equals 14 residues. CDR3 loop: CASRKRDRGYGYTF. The DNA of the CDR3 is TGTGCCAGCAGAAAGCGGGACAGGGGCTATGGCTACACCTTC.

The chain has TRBV27 and TRBJ2-3, with 9 bases matching TRBD2. Germline CDR1 reads MNHEY; CDR2 reads SMNVEV (reference sequence). V trimming: 8 bases; J trimming: 1 base; junction bases outside the gene matches: 10. This CDR3 has 16 residues. The CDR3 region has the DNA TGTGCCAGCGGCCATGTAGCGGGGGTTGGCACAGATACGCAGTATTTT. It encodes CASGHVAGVGTDTQYF.

The chain couples TRBV5-1 to TRBJ2-7; maybe TRBD2 (6 bases). This CDR3 region has 13 residues. Trimming cost V 3 bases and J 7 bases, with 14 bases left between them. From germline, CDR1 is SGHRS and CDR2 YFSETQ. CDR3 DNA sequence: TGCGCCAGCAGCTCCCCTAGTGGGGGGGAGCAGTACTTC. Translating it yields CASSSPSGGEQYF.

The J gene is TRBJ1-2, the V gene TRBV12-3 or TRBV12-4, with TRBD1 matching over 7 bases. Germline trimming cut 9 bases from V and 4 bases from J; bases unmatched to any gene: 5. The CDR3 contains 12 residues. The CDR3 bases are TGTGCCAGTTCCAGGGGGGTCTATGGCTACACCTTC. This encodes CASSRGVYGYTF.

The chain joins TRBV4-1 to TRBJ2-7; weak D call: TRBD2 (6 bases). CDR1 and CDR2 (germline): MGHRA, YSYEKL. The CDR3 length is 17 residues. Trimming stripped 0 bases from V and 3 bases from J, with 18 bases between. Written as DNA, the CDR3 is TGCGCCAGCAGCCAAGAGGGGGGACCGGGTAGGGACTACGAGCAGTACTTC. It codes for CASSQEGGPGRDYEQYF.

CDR3 DNA: TGTGCCAGCAACCGGGACAGGGGAACCGGGGAGCTGTTTTTT. Encoded protein: CASNRDRGTGELFF. The J gene is TRBJ2-2, the V gene TRBV7-9, with 10 bases aligning to TRBD1. This CDR3 contains 14 residues. The ends lost 7 bases at V and 5 bases at J; junction bases unmatched: 4. CDR1 SEHNR and CDR2 FQNEAQ come from the germline V gene (reference sequence).